A selection of T cell receptor beta chains follows, all from one sample in a study of CD8+CD57+ T cells in acquired aplastic anemia. TCRdb passed the reads through MiXCR, listing each CDR3 protein once. This repertoire shows about 190,000 distinct CDR3 sequences, nearly 50% found once; its top ten account for approximately 9.4%. Material for sequencing was sorted CD4+, CD8+, or CD8+CD57+ T cells (not recorded which) from PBMCs. The receptors derive from a human donor with aplastic anemia. The CDR3 runs from the conserved cysteine through the conserved F or W. Each record gives: clone size, CDR3 length, V gene, J gene, D gene, CDR3 protein, CDR3 DNA. D genes are given only for firm matches. Clone size appears in some rows only: once, few, many, or a class for an expanded clone.

>.|16|TRBV20-1|TRBJ2-5|TRBD2
CSALPGLAGAQETQYF
TGCAGTGCTCTACCTGGACTAGCGGGGGCCCAGGAGACCCAGTACTTC
>.|15|TRBV10-3|TRBJ2-7|TRBD2
CAIRPTSGSVYEQYF
TGTGCCATCAGACCTACTAGCGGGAGCGTCTACGAGCAGTACTTC
>few|14|TRBV12-3/TRBV12-4|TRBJ1-1|.
CASSFSGFNTEAFF
TGTGCCAGCAGTTTCTCGGGGTTTAACACTGAAGCTTTCTTT
>many|16|TRBV7-9|TRBJ2-7|.
CASSSRAVLSSYEQYF
TGTGCCAGCAGCTCCAGGGCCGTTCTAAGCTCCTACGAGCAGTACTTC
>.|14|TRBV2|TRBJ2-7|TRBD2
CASTGLAGVGEQYF
TGTGCCAGCACAGGACTAGCGGGAGTCGGGGAGCAGTACTTC
>.|13|TRBV11-1|TRBJ2-2|.
CASSLEGSGELFF
TGTGCCAGCAGCTTGGAAGGGTCCGGGGAGCTGTTTTTT
>many|15|TRBV5-8|TRBJ2-7|.
CASSNKAGPPYEQYF
TGTGCCAGCAGTAACAAAGCGGGCCCGCCCTACGAGCAGTACTTC
>.|14|TRBV29-1|TRBJ2-7|.
CSVQESYPSYEQYF
TGCAGCGTTCAGGAAAGCTACCCGTCCTACGAGCAGTACTTC
>few|12|TRBV24-1|TRBJ1-1|.
CATSDTVGEAFF
TGTGCCACCAGTGATACGGTGGGTGAAGCTTTCTTT
>many|14|TRBV6-1|TRBJ2-7|.
CASMGARMVHEQYF
TGTGCCAGCATGGGGGCCAGAATGGTCCACGAGCAGTACTTC
>.|16|TRBV4-1|TRBJ1-2|.
CASSQTIGQANYGYTF
TGCGCCAGCAGCCAGACCATCGGACAAGCTAACTATGGCTACACCTTC
>many|14|TRBV7-2|TRBJ2-1|TRBD2
CASSLIPSGSEQFF
TGTGCCAGCAGCTTAATCCCGAGCGGGAGTGAGCAGTTCTTC
>.|13|TRBV4-2|TRBJ2-2|.
CASSQVIYGELFF
TGTGCCAGCAGCCAAGTAATCTACGGGGAGCTGTTTTTT
>few|15|TRBV6-5|TRBJ2-6|.
CASSYRVAGANVLTF
TGTGCCAGCAGTTACAGGGTGGCTGGGGCCAACGTCCTGACTTTC
>many|16|TRBV19|TRBJ1-5|TRBD1
CASSNLGQGVVWPQHF
TGTGCCAGTAGCAATCTAGGACAGGGGGTTGTATGGCCCCAGCATTTT
>many|13|TRBV5-1|TRBJ1-2|.
CASSPQPNYGYTF
TGCGCCAGCAGCCCCCAGCCTAACTATGGCTACACCTTC
>many|17|TRBV15|TRBJ2-7|TRBD2
CATSRGGEGRDLYEQYF
TGTGCCACCAGCAGAGGGGGTGAAGGGAGGGACCTCTACGAGCAGTACTTC
>.|14|TRBV10-2|TRBJ1-6|.
CASRPPDPDSPLHF
TGCGCCAGCAGACCCCCGGACCCAGATTCACCCCTCCACTTT
>.|15|TRBV10-3|TRBJ1-5|TRBD1
CAISVTGTGNQPQHF
TGTGCCATCAGTGTGACCGGGACAGGCAATCAGCCCCAGCATTTT
>.|16|TRBV4-2|TRBJ1-4|.
CASSQDPAGSARKLFF
TGTGCCAGCAGCCAAGACCCCGCTGGCAGCGCCCGAAAACTGTTTTTT
>.|15|TRBV25-1|TRBJ2-1|.
CASSARDLVYDEQFF
TGTGCCAGCAGTGCCCGGGACTTAGTGTACGATGAGCAGTTCTTC
>.|15|TRBV5-1|TRBJ1-1|.
CASSLWETVTDEAFF
TGCGCCAGCAGCTTGTGGGAGACAGTGACTGATGAAGCTTTCTTT
>.|11|TRBV29-1|TRBJ1-1|.
CSGGRNTEAFF
TGCAGCGGAGGGAGGAATACTGAAGCTTTCTTT
>many|14|TRBV2|TRBJ2-3|TRBD2
CASKLGLVTDTQYF
TGTGCCAGCAAACTCGGACTAGTAACAGATACGCAGTATTTT
>.|10|TRBV19|TRBJ2-7|.
CAHGVYEQYF
TGTGCCCACGGGGTCTACGAGCAGTACTTC
>once|13|TRBV29-1|TRBJ2-3|TRBD2
CSVLGTSGSPMYF
TGCAGCGTTTTGGGGACTAGCGGGAGTCCCATGTATTTT
>.|15|TRBV2|TRBJ2-2|.
CASSATTGEAGELFF
TGTGCCAGCAGCGCCACTACAGGGGAGGCCGGGGAGCTGTTTTTT
>many|15|TRBV2|TRBJ1-3|TRBD1
CASRTGVFSGNTIYF
TGTGCCAGCAGGACAGGGGTATTCTCTGGAAACACCATATATTTT
>few|13|TRBV12-3/TRBV12-4|TRBJ2-1|.
CASSFGVGNEQFF
TGTGCCAGCAGTTTTGGAGTTGGGAATGAGCAGTTCTTC
>.|14|TRBV11-2|TRBJ2-1|.
CAGPHNSSYDEQFF
TGTGCCGGCCCCCATAACAGCTCCTACGATGAGCAGTTCTTC
>.|12|TRBV19|TRBJ1-1|.
CASSGGGTEAFF
TGTGCCAGTAGTGGTGGGGGCACTGAAGCTTTCTTT
>.|17|TRBV10-3|TRBJ1-5|TRBD1
CATSDQTGGAANQPQHF
TGTGCCACCAGTGACCAAACAGGGGGCGCAGCCAATCAGCCCCAGCATTTT
>.|16|TRBV19|TRBJ2-3|.
CASSIQIQYSTDTQYF
TGTGCCAGTAGTATACAGATACAGTATAGCACAGATACGCAGTATTTT
>many|14|TRBV6-6|TRBJ2-7|.
CASSYTGPPGEQYF
TGTGCCAGCAGTTACACTGGGCCCCCGGGGGAGCAGTACTTC
>few|13|TRBV7-2|TRBJ1-1|.
CASSLEQGTEAFF
TGTGCCAGCAGCTTAGAACAGGGAACTGAAGCTTTCTTT
>once|11|TRBV2|TRBJ2-1|.
CASSDRDEQFF
TGTGCCAGCAGTGATCGGGATGAGCAGTTCTTC
>.|14|TRBV24-1|TRBJ1-2|TRBD1
CATSDSDRVVGYTF
TGTGCCACCAGTGATTCGGACAGGGTAGTCGGCTACACCTTC
>few|15|TRBV19|TRBJ2-1|TRBD2
CASSTTSGSFNEQFF
TGTGCCAGTAGTACCACTAGCGGGAGCTTCAATGAGCAGTTCTTC
>few|16|TRBV15|TRBJ2-3|TRBD1
CATSSNFGTGTDTQYF
TGTGCCACCAGCAGTAACTTCGGGACAGGGACGGATACGCAGTATTTT
>.|13|TRBV20-1|TRBJ2-7|TRBD1
CSAGETGSYEQYF
TGCAGTGCTGGGGAGACAGGGAGCTACGAGCAGTACTTC
>.|16|TRBV9|TRBJ1-5|TRBD1
CASSVGSGGGNQPQHF
TGTGCCAGCAGCGTGGGTTCAGGGGGGGGCAATCAGCCCCAGCATTTT
>.|15|TRBV10-3|TRBJ2-1|TRBD2
CAINPGLAGGNEQFF
TGTGCCATCAACCCGGGACTAGCGGGAGGAAATGAGCAGTTCTTC
>.|15|TRBV11-2|TRBJ1-1|.
CASSLGRGGHTEAFF
TGTGCCAGCAGCTTAGGTAGGGGAGGGCACACTGAAGCTTTCTTT
>many|14|TRBV12-3/TRBV12-4|TRBJ2-1|TRBD1
CASSWLGGKVGQFF
TGTGCCAGCAGTTGGCTAGGGGGCAAGGTTGGGCAGTTCTTC
>.|15|TRBV15|TRBJ2-7|.
CATSGVPLVTYEQYF
TGTGCCACCAGCGGAGTTCCTTTGGTAACCTACGAGCAGTACTTC
>.|15|TRBV7-9|TRBJ1-4|TRBD1
CASSLGGTGNEKLFF
TGTGCCAGCAGCTTAGGAGGGACAGGGAATGAAAAACTGTTTTTT
>many|13|TRBV27|TRBJ2-7|TRBD2
CASSLSTSNEQYF
TGTGCCAGCAGTTTATCGACTAGCAACGAGCAGTACTTC
>.|15|TRBV7-9|TRBJ1-5|TRBD1
CASSFGQGGSQPQHF
TGTGCCAGCAGCTTCGGACAGGGTGGGAGTCAGCCCCAGCATTTT
>.|12|TRBV10-3|TRBJ1-1|.
CASRRTGHEAFF
TGTGCCAGCAGAAGAACGGGACACGAAGCTTTCTTT
>many|13|TRBV4-1|TRBJ2-1|.
CASSRDLGHEQFF
TGCGCCAGCAGCCGGGATCTAGGGCATGAGCAGTTCTTC
>.|13|TRBV19|TRBJ1-4|.
CASSIDLSGKLFF
TGTGCCAGTAGTATAGATCTATCCGGAAAACTGTTTTTT
>.|13|TRBV24-1|TRBJ2-2|.
CATSDWNTGELLF
TGTGCCACCAGTGATTGGAACACCGGGGAGCTGCTTTTT
>many|15|TRBV12-3/TRBV12-4|TRBJ2-7|TRBD2
CASSSTSGGSYEQYF
TGTGCCAGCAGTTCAACTAGCGGGGGCTCCTACGAGCAGTACTTC
>.|12|TRBV24-1|TRBJ2-2|.
CARAPNTGELFF
TGTGCTAGGGCCCCGAACACCGGGGAGCTGTTTTTT
>few|14|TRBV9|TRBJ2-1|.
CASSASGYYNEQFF
TGTGCCAGCAGCGCTTCGGGTTACTACAATGAGCAGTTCTTC
>.|13|TRBV20-1|TRBJ1-5|.
CSARIGGNQPQHF
TGCAGTGCTAGAATTGGGGGAAATCAGCCCCAGCATTTT